The rows below give T cell receptor beta chains drawn from one sample of a study of vaccination and CD4 T cells after COVID-19. Their cognate antigens are unknown. TCRdb redid the calling of the PCR reads with MiXCR, one entry per CDR3 protein. The sample includes 1,400 or so distinct CDR3 sequences, around 14% seen only once; the top ten take roughly 30%. Sequenced: CD4+ T cells from blood, cultured in vitro. The receptors come from a human donor in good health. CDR3s include the opening cysteine and the closing phenylalanine or tryptophan. D genes are given only for firm matches. The size of a clone is reported for some rows only, either as once, few or many, or as a class for expanded clones.

cdr3_length,v_call,d_call,clone_size,j_call,cdr3_nt,cdr3_aa
13,TRBV7-2,TRBD1,large,TRBJ1-2,TGTGCCAGCAGCACGGGACAGGGAGATGGCTACACCTTC,CASSTGQGDGYTF
14,TRBV7-9,-,large,TRBJ2-2,TGTGCCAGCAGCTTACGGGCTAGCTCTCGGGAGCTGTTTTTT,CASSLRASSRELFF
15,TRBV18,TRBD1,few,TRBJ1-2,TGTGCCAGCTCACCGGACCAGGGGGCGGGTACTGGCTACACCTTC,CASSPDQGAGTGYTF
15,TRBV29-1,TRBD1,few,TRBJ1-1,TGCAGCGTTGATCAGGGGGCTGCTCCCGTTACTGAAGCTTTCTTT,CSVDQGAAPVTEAFF
15,TRBV28,-,-,TRBJ2-7,TGTGCCAGCAGTTTAGGGGGGGACAGTGCCTACGAGCAGTACTTC,CASSLGGDSAYEQYF
15,TRBV19,-,-,TRBJ2-1,TGTGCCAGTAGTATAGGAGGCACGGCCGTTGGTGAGCAGTTCTTC,CASSIGGTAVGEQFF
14,TRBV7-8,TRBD2,few,TRBJ2-7,TGTGCCAGCAGCTTAAGCGGGGTAGGCTACGAGCAGTACTTC,CASSLSGVGYEQYF
12,TRBV5-1,TRBD1,-,TRBJ1-2,TGCGCCAGCAGCTTCCAGGGGGATGGCTACACCTTC,CASSFQGDGYTF
14,TRBV18,-,-,TRBJ2-2,TGTGCCAGCTCAGCGACTTGGAACACCGGGGAGCTGTTTTTT,CASSATWNTGELFF
13,TRBV20-1,-,large,TRBJ1-2,TGCAGTGCTAGAGTAGATGCTAACTATGGCTACACCTTC,CSARVDANYGYTF
16,TRBV28,-,medium-sized,TRBJ1-6,TGTGCCAGCAGTTCTCCTGGGGGGGGCGGGGGTTCACCCCTCCACTTT,CASSSPGGGGGSPLHF
15,TRBV5-6,-,-,TRBJ1-6,TGTGCCAGCAGCTTGGGACAGGCGGGTGATTCACCCCTCCACTTT,CASSLGQAGDSPLHF
17,TRBV5-6,-,-,TRBJ2-6,TGTGCCAGCAGCTTTCTGGAATCAAGCTCTGGGGCCAACGTCCTGACTTTC,CASSFLESSSGANVLTF
14,TRBV3-1,TRBD1,once,TRBJ1-2,TGTGCCAGCAGCCCCTGGACAGGGGAGTATGGCTACACCTTC,CASSPWTGEYGYTF
15,TRBV19,TRBD1,medium-sized,TRBJ1-5,TGTGCCAGTAGGGACAGGGGCTATAGCAATCAGCCCCAGCATTTT,CASRDRGYSNQPQHF
15,TRBV5-1,-,medium-sized,TRBJ1-5,TGCGCCAGCAGCTCTTCAGGTCCAAAAAGCGGGCCCCAGCATTTT,CASSSSGPKSGPQHF
15,TRBV20-1,-,large,TRBJ1-5,TGCAGTGCTAGATTACAGGGAGGGAGCAATCAGCCCCAGCATTTT,CSARLQGGSNQPQHF
14,TRBV4-1,-,few,TRBJ2-7,TGCGCCAGCAGCCAAGATCAGGTTCAATACGAGCAGTACTTC,CASSQDQVQYEQYF
14,TRBV28,-,-,TRBJ2-1,TGTGCCAGCAGTGCGCCCGGAGAGCTTGGAGAGCAGTTCTTC,CASSAPGELGEQFF
14,TRBV18,-,-,TRBJ1-1,TGTGCCAGCTCACCACCACAGAGGAACACTGAAGCTTTCTTT,CASSPPQRNTEAFF
14,TRBV5-1,-,-,TRBJ2-3,TGCGCCAGCAGCTTTTGGGACCACACAGATACGCAGTATTTT,CASSFWDHTDTQYF
18,TRBV5-1,-,few,TRBJ2-7,TGCGCCAGCAGCTCACCGGGACTTATGACAGGTTTTGGGTACGAGCAGTACTTC,CASSSPGLMTGFGYEQYF
14,TRBV6-2/TRBV6-3,TRBD1,few,TRBJ2-7,TGTGCCAGCCAGAGGCCCGGGACAGGGGTCGAGCAGTACTTC,CASQRPGTGVEQYF
15,TRBV18,TRBD2,-,TRBJ2-3,TGTGCCAGCTCACCGACCGGGACTAGCTCAGATACGCAGTATTTT,CASSPTGTSSDTQYF
11,TRBV6-1,-,medium-sized,TRBJ1-2,TGTGCCACCCGCCAGGGGAATGGCTACACCTTC,CATRQGNGYTF
19,TRBV11-3,TRBD1,medium-sized,TRBJ2-7,TGTGCCAGCAGCTCCGATGGGAGACAGGGGGAGAAGGTAGCCTACGAGCAGTACTTC,CASSSDGRQGEKVAYEQYF
11,TRBV7-8,-,-,TRBJ2-7,TGTGCCAGCAGCCTCACTTACGAGCAGTACTTC,CASSLTYEQYF
14,TRBV7-9,-,medium-sized,TRBJ1-2,TGTGCCAGCAGCGGAGGGGGGGCCTACTATGGCTACACCTTC,CASSGGGAYYGYTF
13,TRBV2,TRBD2,few,TRBJ2-1,TGTGCCACCCGACTAGCGGGGAACAATGAGCAGTTCTTC,CATRLAGNNEQFF
13,TRBV6-1,-,large,TRBJ1-2,TGTGCCAGCAGTGAAGGGGGGCCCCATGGCTACACCTTC,CASSEGGPHGYTF
15,TRBV19,TRBD1,-,TRBJ2-1,TGTGCCAGTAGTATACCGGGACAGGGCTCGAATGAGCAGTTCTTC,CASSIPGQGSNEQFF
13,TRBV6-1,-,medium-sized,TRBJ1-2,TGTGCCAGCAGCCCAGGATTGATCTATGGCTACACCTTC,CASSPGLIYGYTF
15,TRBV12-3/TRBV12-4,TRBD2,-,TRBJ2-5,TGTGCCAGCAGTCCATGGACTAGCGGCCAAGAGACCCAGTACTTC,CASSPWTSGQETQYF
14,TRBV11-1,-,medium-sized,TRBJ2-2,TGTGCCAGCAGCTTCACCTCAGGCACCGGGGAGCTGTTTTTT,CASSFTSGTGELFF
15,TRBV18,TRBD1,few,TRBJ1-1,TGTGCCAGCTCACCACGTCCAGGACAGGCCTCGGAGACGGTCTTT,CASSPRPGQASETVF
12,TRBV7-2,-,medium-sized,TRBJ1-5,TGTGCCAGCAGCTTAAATCCAGGGCCCCAGCATTTT,CASSLNPGPQHF
13,TRBV5-1,-,few,TRBJ2-5,TGCGCCAGCAGCTACGGGGGCCAAGAGACCCAGTACTTC,CASSYGGQETQYF
13,TRBV7-3,-,medium-sized,TRBJ1-1,TGTGCCAGCAGCTTAAGTGGTCAGGGTGAAGCTTTCTTT,CASSLSGQGEAFF
14,TRBV7-8,-,-,TRBJ2-1,TGTGCCAGCAGCCCCCCCCCCTCGTACAATGAGCAGTTCTTC,CASSPPPSYNEQFF
14,TRBV10-3,-,large,TRBJ1-5,TGTGCCATCAGTGCTAGTGGGGGCAATCAGCCCCAGCATTTT,CAISASGGNQPQHF
14,TRBV18,-,few,TRBJ1-6,TGTGCCAGCTCACCAGAGGGGCTTAATTCACCCCTCCACTTT,CASSPEGLNSPLHF
15,TRBV6-1,TRBD1,medium-sized,TRBJ2-3,TGTGCCAGCAGTGCCCGGGACAGGGCTTCAGATACGCAGTATTTT,CASSARDRASDTQYF
13,TRBV24-1,-,medium-sized,TRBJ1-6,TGTGCCACCAGTGCAGCCTACAATTCACCCCTCCACTTT,CATSAAYNSPLHF
14,TRBV19,-,medium-sized,TRBJ1-2,TGTGCCAGTAGTATAGTGGGACGGCTCTATGGCTACACCTTC,CASSIVGRLYGYTF